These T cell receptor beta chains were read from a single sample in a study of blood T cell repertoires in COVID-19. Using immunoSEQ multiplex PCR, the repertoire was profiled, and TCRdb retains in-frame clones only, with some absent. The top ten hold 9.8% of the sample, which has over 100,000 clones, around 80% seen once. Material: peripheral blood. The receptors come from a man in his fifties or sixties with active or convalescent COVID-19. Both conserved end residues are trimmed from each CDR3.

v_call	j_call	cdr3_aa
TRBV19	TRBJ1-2	ASSIGTTNYGYT
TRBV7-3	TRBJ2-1	ASSLIAANEQF
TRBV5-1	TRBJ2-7	ASTGRASGSYEQY
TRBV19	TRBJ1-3	ASTATPHSGNTIY
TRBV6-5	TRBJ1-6	ASSYGRRDSPLH
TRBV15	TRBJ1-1	ATSRQINTEAF
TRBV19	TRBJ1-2	ASSRSDRPDYGYT
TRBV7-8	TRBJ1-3	ASSRTTGAGNTIY
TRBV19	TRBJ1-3	ASRGDRFGNTIY
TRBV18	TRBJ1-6	ASSPPNARGGIDSPLH
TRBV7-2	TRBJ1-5	ASSPPDQPQH
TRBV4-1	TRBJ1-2	ASSQGEQGTYGYT
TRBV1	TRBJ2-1	TSSQGPGTSGNEQF
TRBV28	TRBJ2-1	ASSFHRGGRGEQF
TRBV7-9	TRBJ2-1	ASSWADRVNEQF
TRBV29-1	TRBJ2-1	SVEMGGPVEQF
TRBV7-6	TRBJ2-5	ASSAGEAQY
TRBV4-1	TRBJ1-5	ASSVEGALGPQH
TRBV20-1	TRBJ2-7	SASLDFPFSYEQY
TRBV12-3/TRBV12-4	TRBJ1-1	ASSPTVNTEAF
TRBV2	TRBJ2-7	ASGEYYEQY
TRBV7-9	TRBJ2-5	ASSSPTGLAEETQY
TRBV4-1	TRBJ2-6	ASSQRYGTGISGANVLT
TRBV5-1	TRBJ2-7	ASSQASGNSYEQY
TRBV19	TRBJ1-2	SSREGAYGGYT
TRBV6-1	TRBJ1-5	ASSDRDRGPQPQH
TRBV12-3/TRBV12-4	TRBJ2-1	ASRPGSYNEQF
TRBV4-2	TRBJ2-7	ASSQAGGSEEQY
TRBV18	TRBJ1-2	ASSPQTGTNYGYT
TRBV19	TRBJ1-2	ASSTDSRTAHGYT
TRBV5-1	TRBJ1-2	ASSLGQGIDGYT
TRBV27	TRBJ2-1	ASSSRGNEQF
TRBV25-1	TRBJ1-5	ASSGDRFQPQH
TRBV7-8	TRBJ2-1	ASSQRESAYNEQF
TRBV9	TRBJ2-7	ASSVERKTSYEQY
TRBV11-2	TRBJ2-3	ASSLGAGASTDTQY
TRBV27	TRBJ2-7	ASNPSGTSASYEQY